Listed here are 5 T cell receptor beta chains from one sample, sequenced in a study of T cell repertoires in cytomegalovirus infection. No antigen is known for these receptors. TCRdb independently ran MiXCR on the reads; one entry per CDR3 protein. This table has fewer than 1,000,000 distinct CDR3 sequences, under 40% appearing once. The sample consisted of cultured CD8+ T cells from PBMCs, taken from culture after CMV antigen stimulation. These receptors came from a human donor in good health (CMV status not recorded). Some clones in this sample may be carry-over from other donors' samples.

The rearrangement uses TRBV7-2 and TRBJ2-3, with D perhaps TRBD1 (5 bases). Per the germline V gene, CDR1 is SGHTA and CDR2 is FQGNSA. There are 15 residues in the CDR3. V shed 0 bases and J shed 3 bases, with 10 bases lying between them. This CDR3 reads CASSLADDSTDTQYF. The CDR3 DNA is TGTGCCAGCAGCTTAGCCGACGACAGTACAGATACGCAGTATTTT.

This clonotype turned up a few times. V gene TRBV7-9 combines with J gene TRBJ2-3, with 12 nucleotides matching TRBD1. Germline values: CDR1 SEHNR, CDR2 FQNEAQ (reference sequence). The CDR3 loop spans 15 amino acids. V lost 6 bases and J lost 10; bases outside the gene matches: 11. Here the CDR3 DNA reads TGTGCCAGCAGTGGACCGGGACAGGGGGCGTCGGCGCAGTATTTT. It encodes CASSGPGQGASAQYF.

This clonotype was seen repeatedly, ten times or more. V and J are TRBV7-9 and TRBJ1-5, with a weak D call TRBD1 (6 bases). The CDR3 is made up of 16 amino acids. Germline assignment: CDR1 SEHNR and CDR2 FQNEAQ (reference sequence). V dropped 3 bases and J dropped 3 bases, with 15 bases sitting between them. CDR3 coding DNA: TGTGCCAGCAGCTTGTCCGGGGGCAGGATCAATCAGCCCCAGCATTTT. It specifies CASSLSGGRINQPQHF.

V is TRBV12-3 or TRBV12-4 and J is TRBJ2-3; 11 nucleotides agree with TRBD2. The CDR3 is 16 amino acids. J was trimmed by 2 bases and V by 6 bases; bases with no gene match: 7. CDR3 sequence reads: CASSVTSGGLTDTQYF. CDR3 sequence (DNA): TGTGCCAGCAGCGTAACTAGCGGGGGCCTCACAGATACGCAGTATTTT.

This clonotype was recorded only once. The chain links TRBV7-3 to TRBJ1-1; a weak D match, TRBD1 (5 bases). Germline V lookup: CDR1 SGHTA, CDR2 FQGTGA. The V end was cut by 2 bases, the J end by 5 bases, with 9 bases between. The CDR3 contains 13 residues. The DNA of the CDR3 is TGTGCCAGCAGCTTATTGGGGCGGACTGAAGCTTTCTTT. Its translation is CASSLLGRTEAFF.